This entry features one T cell receptor (beta chain) sequence. This entry is derived from a study of blood T cell repertoires in COVID-19. Study-level information: Acute and convalescent COVID-19 specimens originated in the United States, Italy and Spain.

V was trimmed by 6 bases and J by 0 bases, leaving 11 bases between them. The CDR3 is made up of 14 amino acids. Germline lookup yields CDR1 ENHRY and CDR2 SYGVKD. Original processing notes: For nucleated cells, counts were estimated from reference gene primer amplification. The data were produced by immunoSEQ multiplex PCR, yet TCRdb's version contains in-frame clones alone and is incomplete. V, J and clone size derive from that table, while D and trimming were established from the DNA sequence. The repertoire has hundreds of thousands of clones, 88% of them found once; the top ten carry 7% to 8%. This TCR came from a woman between 70 and 85 years old with COVID-19, enrolled during active disease. The genes are TRBV10-3 and TRBJ1-2; possible D gene TRBD1, 5 bases. The sample comprised peripheral blood. The DNA for the CDR3 is TGTGCCATCAGCTGGGGCAGCCCTAACTATGGCTACACCTTC. Translated: CAISWGSPNYGYTF.